This T cell receptor (beta chain) was identified in a study of control samples from healthy donors and cancer patients. Trimming pared 5 bases from V and 4 bases from J, leaving 20 bases between. Germline V gene sequence: CDR1 MDHEN, CDR2 SYDVKM. CDR3 size: 17 residues. The count of this clone is one. Generated by immunoSEQ multiplex PCR, the TCRdb table keeps only in-frame clones and is missing some. The table includes 130,000 or so clones, nearly 90% detected once. Material: blood. The clonotype originates from a man between 45 and 60 years old in good health. The V gene is TRBV28, the J gene TRBJ2-2, with D hard to call. The CDR3 loop reads CASSPSLTAFVTGELFF. Here the CDR3 DNA reads TGTGCCAGCAGTCCCAGTTTAACAGCTTTTGTCACCGGGGAGCTGTTTTTT.